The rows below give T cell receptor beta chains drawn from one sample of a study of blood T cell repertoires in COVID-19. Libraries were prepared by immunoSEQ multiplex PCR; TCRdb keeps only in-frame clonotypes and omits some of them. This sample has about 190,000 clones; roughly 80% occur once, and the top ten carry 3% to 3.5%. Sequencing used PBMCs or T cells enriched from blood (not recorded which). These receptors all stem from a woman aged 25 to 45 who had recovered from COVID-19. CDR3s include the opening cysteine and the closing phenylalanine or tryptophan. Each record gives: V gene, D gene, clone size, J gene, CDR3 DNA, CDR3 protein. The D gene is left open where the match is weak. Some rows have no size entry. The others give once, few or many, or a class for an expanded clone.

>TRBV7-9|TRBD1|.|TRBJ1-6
TGTGCCAGCAGCTTACCGGGACAGGGGGATTCACCCCTCCACTTT
CASSLPGQGDSPLHF
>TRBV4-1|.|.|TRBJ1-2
TGCGCCAGCAGCTTACCCCAAACTGGAGGACGGATTGGCTACACCTTC
CASSLPQTGGRIGYTF
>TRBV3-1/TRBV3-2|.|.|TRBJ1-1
TGTGCCAGCAGCCAAGCCAGGGAGGGTGAAGCTTTCTTT
CASSQAREGEAFF
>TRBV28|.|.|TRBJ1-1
TGTGCCAGCAGTTCCCGGAATACAGGGAGCTTTGAAGCTTTCTTT
CASSSRNTGSFEAFF
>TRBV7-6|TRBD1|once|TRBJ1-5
TGTGCCAGCAGCCTTGGGGCGACAGGGGGCGTTCAGCCCCAGCATTTT
CASSLGATGGVQPQHF
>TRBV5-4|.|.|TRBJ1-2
TGTGCCAGCAGCAGCGACAGGTCCTATGGCTACACCTTC
CASSSDRSYGYTF
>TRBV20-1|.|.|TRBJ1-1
TGCAGTGCTAGTTCGGGGAGGGGCACTGAAGCTTTCTTT
CSASSGRGTEAFF
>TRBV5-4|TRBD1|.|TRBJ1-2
TGTGCCAGCAGAGTAACAGGGGGCAACTATGGCTACACCTTC
CASRVTGGNYGYTF
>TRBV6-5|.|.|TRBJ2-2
TGTGCCAGCGGGCCTAACACCGGGGAGCTGTTTTTT
CASGPNTGELFF
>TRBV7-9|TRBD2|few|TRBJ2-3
TGTGCCAGCAGCTTACTAGCGGGACCAGATACGCAGTATTTT
CASSLLAGPDTQYF
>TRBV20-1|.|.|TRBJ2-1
TGCAGTGCTAGTCGGAGGGCCGTCTACAATGAGCAGTTCTTC
CSASRRAVYNEQFF
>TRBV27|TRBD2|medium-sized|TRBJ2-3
TGTGCCAGCAGGCACCCAACTAGCGGGAGAACGGATACGCAGTATTTT
CASRHPTSGRTDTQYF
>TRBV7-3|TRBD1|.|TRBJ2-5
TGTGCCAGCAGCTTATTTGGGACAGGGGTGGGGCAAGAGACCCAGTACTTC
CASSLFGTGVGQETQYF
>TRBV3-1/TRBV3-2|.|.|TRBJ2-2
TGTGCCAGCAGCCCCGCGAGTCACGGGGAGCTGTTTTTT
CASSPASHGELFF
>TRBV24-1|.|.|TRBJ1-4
TGTGCCACCAGTGACTCAGGGCGAGGTAATGAAAAACTGTTTTTT
CATSDSGRGNEKLFF
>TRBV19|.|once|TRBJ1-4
TGTGCCAGTAGTATAGATCGGTGGTTTGCAACTAATGAAAAACTGTTTTTT
CASSIDRWFATNEKLFF
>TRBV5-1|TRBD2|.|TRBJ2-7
TGCGCCAGCAGCACCGAGGGGGTTCTCGGGAGGGCCACAGTCGAGCAGTACTTC
CASSTEGVLGRATVEQYF
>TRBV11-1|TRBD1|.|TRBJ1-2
TGTGCCAGCAGCCCGGAGTTGAGACAGGGGGCGCAAGGCTACACCTTC
CASSPELRQGAQGYTF
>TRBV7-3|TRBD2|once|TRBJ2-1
TGTGCCAGCAGCTTACCGGGCGCTAGCGGGAATCGTGAGCAGTTCTTC
CASSLPGASGNREQFF
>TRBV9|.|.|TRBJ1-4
TGTGCCAGCAGCACAGGAGAAAAACTGTTTTTT
CASSTGEKLFF
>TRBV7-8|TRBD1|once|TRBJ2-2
TGTGCCAGCAGCTTAAACAGGGGGGAAACCGGGGAGCTGTTTTTT
CASSLNRGETGELFF
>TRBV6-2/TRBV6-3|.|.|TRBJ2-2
TGTGCCAGCAGTTATAGCGCCCAGGAGCTGTTTTTT
CASSYSAQELFF
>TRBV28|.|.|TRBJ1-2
TGTGCCAGCAGTTTCCTCGAGGGAAGAACCCTAACAAAATATGGCTACACCTTC
CASSFLEGRTLTKYGYTF
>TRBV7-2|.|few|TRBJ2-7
TGTGCCAGCAGCTACGGGGGTCCTGGCGAGGAGCAGTACTTC
CASSYGGPGEEQYF
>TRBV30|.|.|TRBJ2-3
TGTGCCTGGAGTTGGGCAAGGGGGACAGATACGCAGTATTTT
CAWSWARGTDTQYF
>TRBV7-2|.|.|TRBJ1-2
TGTGCCAGCAGCCCCGTCCGTCCTCCTACCTTC
CASSPVRPPTF
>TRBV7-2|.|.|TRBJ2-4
TGTGCCAGCAGCTTAGTCACACTACCTCTAGCCAAAAACATTCAGTACTTC
CASSLVTLPLAKNIQYF
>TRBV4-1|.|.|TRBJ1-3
TGCGCCAGCAGCCAAGAGGGGGCAGGAAACACCATATATTTT
CASSQEGAGNTIYF
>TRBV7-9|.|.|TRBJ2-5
TGTGCCAGCAGCGCGCAACAAGAGACCCAGTACTTC
CASSAQQETQYF
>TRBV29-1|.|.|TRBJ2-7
TGCAGCGTTGAGGGAGGCGAGTCGGGCGAGCAGTACTTC
CSVEGGESGEQYF
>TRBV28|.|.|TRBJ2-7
TGTGCCAGCAGTTTATCCCCTCGGGAGCAGTACTTC
CASSLSPREQYF
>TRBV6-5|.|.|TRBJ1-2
TGTGCCAGCAGTTACTCGGTTGAAGGAGGGTTCGGTGGCTACACCTTC
CASSYSVEGGFGGYTF
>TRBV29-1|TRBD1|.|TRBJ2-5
TGCAGCCATTGGGGCAGGGGGCAACAAGAGACCCAGTACTTC
CSHWGRGQQETQYF
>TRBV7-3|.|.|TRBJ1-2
TGTGCCAGCAGCTTAAGCGGGCACGCGTCGGGCTACACCTTC
CASSLSGHASGYTF
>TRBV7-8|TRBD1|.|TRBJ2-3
TGTGCCAGCAGCTTAGCGCCGACAGGGGGTGAAGATACGCAGTATTTT
CASSLAPTGGEDTQYF
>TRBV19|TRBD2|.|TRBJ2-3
TGTGCCAGTAGCGGGGGGGGCCGCGGGACTAGCGGCACAGATACGCAGTATTTT
CASSGGGRGTSGTDTQYF
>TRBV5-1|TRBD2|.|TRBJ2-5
TGCGCCAGCAGCTTCGGACTAGCGGGGGTGCAAGAGACCCAGTACTTC
CASSFGLAGVQETQYF
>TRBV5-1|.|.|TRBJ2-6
TGCGCCAGCAGCTTGGGAGTATCTGGGGCCAACGTCCTGACTTTC
CASSLGVSGANVLTF
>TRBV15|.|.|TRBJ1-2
TGTGCCACCGGCCAGAAGGACAGTGGGTATTATGGCTACACCTTC
CATGQKDSGYYGYTF
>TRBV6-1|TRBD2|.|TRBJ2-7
TGTGCCAGCACCCTTGCTCTAGCGGATTCCTACGAGCAGTACTTC
CASTLALADSYEQYF
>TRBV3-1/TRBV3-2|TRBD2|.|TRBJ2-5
TGTGCCAGCAGCCCCCTGGCGGGGGGTTCGGGCCAGTACTTC
CASSPLAGGSGQYF
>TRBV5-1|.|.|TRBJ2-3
TGCGCCAGCAGCTCCGGGGGAGATACGCAGTATTTT
CASSSGGDTQYF
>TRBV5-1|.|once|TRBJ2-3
TGCGCCAGCAGCTTCTCCCAGACAGGCAGGCTCGCAGATACGCAGTATTTT
CASSFSQTGRLADTQYF
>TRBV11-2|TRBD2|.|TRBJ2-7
TGTGCCAGCAGCGGCGGACTAGCGGTTTCCTACGAGCAGTACTTC
CASSGGLAVSYEQYF
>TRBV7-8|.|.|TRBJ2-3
TGTGCCAGCAGCTTACAGGGGAACACAGATACGCAGTATTTT
CASSLQGNTDTQYF
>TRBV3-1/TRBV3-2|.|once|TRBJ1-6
TGTGCCAGCAGCCAGGGGAGCTCCTATAATTCACCCCTCCACTTT
CASSQGSSYNSPLHF